The T cell receptor beta chain under discussion was sequenced for a study of identical twins. All donors comprised healthy Caucasians. V dropped 0 bases and J dropped 11; count of bases not matched to a gene: 5. CDR3 length: 14 residues. Germline CDR1 reads DFQATT; CDR2 reads SNEGSKA (reference sequence). cDNA molecules carried unique molecular identifiers, and template switching added a universal primer site. TCRdb fed the 5' RACE reads into MiXCR, producing one record per CDR3 protein. The sample includes fewer than 450,000 distinct CDR3 sequences, roughly 9% of them seen just once. Points on this clonotype: Its antigen is still unknown.

Study observations and caveats: Insertions were reduced in abundant cord blood beta clonotypes but not in memory repertoires. Weaker excess sharing between twins was seen in beta out-of-frame sequences.

The chain couples TRBV20-1 to TRBJ1-6; TRBD1 agrees at 9 bases. The sequence was collected from a woman between 45 and 60 years old in good health. The material sequenced was naive T cells sorted from blood. CDR3 in amino acids: CSARDGTGTTPLHF. CDR3 bases: TGCAGTGCTAGAGATGGGACAGGGACGACACCCCTCCACTTT.